The subject of this entry is one T cell receptor (beta chain). This record belongs to a study of shared clonotypes between healthy human individuals. Here immunoSEQ multiplex PCR was the method, and the copy in TCRdb shows in-frame clones only, minus some. This sample carries approximately 1.9 million clones, about 94% of them seen once, and the ten largest clones take about 1.6%. Naive CD8 cells, CD45RO-negative and positively selected for CCR7, excluded terminally differentiated effector memory CD45RA+ cells. Germline assignment: CDR1 MNHNY and CDR2 SVGAGI (reference sequence). The CDR3 runs to 13 residues. V gave up 2 bases and J gave up 4 bases, with 8 bases separating them.

The sequence derives from a man aged 18 to 30 in good health. Some clones in this sample may be carry-over from other donors' samples. The gene calls are TRBV6-6 and TRBJ1-1; tentatively, D is TRBD1 (6 bases). The sequenced sample consisted of naive CD8+ T cells from PBMCs. CDR3 sequence reads: CASSYRGTTEAFF. In DNA form, the CDR3 reads TGTGCCAGCAGTTACAGGGGGACCACTGAAGCTTTCTTT.